This T cell receptor beta chain was sequenced for a study of control samples from healthy donors and cancer patients. Libraries were prepared by immunoSEQ multiplex PCR; TCRdb keeps only in-frame clonotypes and omits some of them. The table lists about 120,000 clones, 88% of them singletons. This clonotype was obtained from a man aged 40-50 years in good health. Sequencing was performed on blood.

The CDR3 DNA reads TGTGCCAGCAGCCCCCCCGGAGGGGGGGCGGTCTACAATGAGCAGTTCTTC. It codes for CASSPPGGGAVYNEQFF. The chain is built from TRBV7-9 and TRBJ2-1; tentative D call: TRBD2 (7 bases). The CDR3 spans 17 residues. From germline, CDR1 is SEHNR and CDR2 FQNEAQ (reference sequence). Trimming pared 5 bases from V and 3 bases from J, leaving 20 bases between.